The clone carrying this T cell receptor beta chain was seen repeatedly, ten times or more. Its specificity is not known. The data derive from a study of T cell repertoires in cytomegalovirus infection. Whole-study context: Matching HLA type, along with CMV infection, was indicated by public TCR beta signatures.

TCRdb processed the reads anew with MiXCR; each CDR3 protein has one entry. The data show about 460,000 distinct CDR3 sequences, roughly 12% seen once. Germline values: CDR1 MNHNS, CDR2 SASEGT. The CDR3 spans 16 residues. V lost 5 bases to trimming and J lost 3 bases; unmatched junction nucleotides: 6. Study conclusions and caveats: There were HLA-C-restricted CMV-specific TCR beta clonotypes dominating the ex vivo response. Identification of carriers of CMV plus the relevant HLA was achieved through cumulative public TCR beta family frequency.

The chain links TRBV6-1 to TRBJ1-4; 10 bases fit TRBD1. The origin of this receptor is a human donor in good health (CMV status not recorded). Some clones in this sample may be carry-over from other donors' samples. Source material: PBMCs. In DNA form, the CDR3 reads TGTGCCAGCAGTCCGGGACAGGGGCCCTCTAATGAAAAACTGTTTTTT. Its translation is CASSPGQGPSNEKLFF.